This T cell receptor beta chain derives from a study of shared clonotypes between healthy human individuals. Study summary: Every donor yielded three CD4 naive, three CD4 memory, two CD8 naive and one CD8 memory plate. Study-wide results and limits: Larger richness was generally estimated for naive than memory subsets. Sequencing depth was expected to affect clonotype sharing among donors.

The CDR3 totals 12 residues. Germline V gene lookup returns CDR1 SEHNR and CDR2 FQNEAQ (reference sequence). V lost 7 bases and J 5 bases, leaving 10 bases between the germline ends. As regards this clone: Its antigen is as yet unknown.

Clones were sequenced by immunoSEQ multiplex PCR, and TCRdb holds only the in-frame ones, with some missing. Among about 640,000 clones listed, more than 70% were seen once. The sequence was collected from a woman in her 30s in good health. The material sequenced was memory CD4+ T cells sorted from blood. Subset described: CD45RA-negative fraction. This chain uses TRBV7-9 with TRBJ2-3, with D unresolved. CDR3 sequence reads: CASTPRKDTQYF. The DNA for the CDR3 is TGTGCCAGCACACCCAGGAAAGATACGCAGTATTTT.